One and the same sample provided the 25 T cell receptor beta chains below, sequenced in a study of somatic mutations in cytotoxic T cells in rheumatoid arthritis. Measured with immunoSEQ multiplex PCR; TCRdb has only the in-frame clones, and not every one. Of about 33,000 clones detected, less than 85% appear once; the ten largest clones hold 3% to 3.5%. Material for sequencing was CD8+ T cells sorted from blood. All receptors come from a man aged 40-50 years in good health.

The rearrangement links TRBV15 to TRBJ1-5, with no clear D. Deletions cut 5 bases from V and 4 bases from J, with 9 bases between. Looked up from germline, CDR1 is LNHNV and CDR2 is YYDKDF (reference sequence). The CDR3 is made up of 13 amino acids. CDR3 bases: TGTGCCACCAGCGGGAGGTTAAATCAGCCCCAGCATTTT. It codes for CATSGRLNQPQHF. The complete variable domain, with remaining parts taken from reference TRBV15 and TRBJ1-5, reads DAMVIQNPRYQVTQFGKPVTLSCSQTLNHNVMYWYQQKSSQAPKLLFHYYDKDFNNEADTPDNFQSRRPNTSFCFLDIRSPGLGDTAMYLCATSGRLNQPQHFGDGTRLSIL.

This chain connects TRBV19 to TRBJ2-3, with D unclear. There are 12 residues in the CDR3. The V and J ends lost 5 bases and 2 bases respectively, with 5 bases between them. Germline CDR1 and CDR2: LNHDA and SQIVND (reference sequence). The CDR3 here is CASSESTDTQYF. In nucleotides, the CDR3 is TGTGCCAGTAGTGAGTCCACAGATACGCAGTATTTT.

This chain's CDR3 is CASSEDRRGGTEAFF. Here the CDR3 DNA reads TGTGCCAGCAGCGAGGACAGACGAGGGGGCACTGAAGCTTTCTTT. This rearrangement joins TRBV5-8 to TRBJ1-1, with D perhaps TRBD1 (6 bases). Germline-derived CDR1 and CDR2 are SGHTS and YDEGEE. V dropped 4 bases and J dropped 4 bases, with 17 bases sitting between them. This CDR3 region has 15 residues.

The CDR3 DNA is TGTGCCAGCAGTGGGACAGGGTCTTTTTATGTGCCCCAGCATTTT. Translation gives CASSGTGSFYVPQHF. The rearrangement joins TRBV25-1 to TRBJ1-5, with 8 bases lining up with TRBD1. CDR1 MGHDK and CDR2 SYGVNS come from the germline V gene. The CDR3 spans 15 residues. J lost 9 bases, V lost 4 bases, and 11 bases had no gene match.

V usage is TRBV19 and J usage is TRBJ2-1, with D possibly being TRBD2 (6 bases). CDR1 and CDR2 from the germline V gene are LNHDA and SQIVND (reference sequence). CDR3 size: 13 residues. V dropped 5 bases and J dropped 6 bases, with 11 bases sitting between them. Here the CDR3 DNA reads TGTGCCAGTAGTTTCCTAGCGTCCAATGAGCAGTTCTTC. Protein: CASSFLASNEQFF.

This rearrangement joins TRBV29-1 to TRBJ2-1; tentative D call: TRBD2 (6 bases). CDR1 is SQVTM and CDR2 is ANQGSEA in the germline V gene. The CDR3 spans 17 residues. Trimming removed 1 base from V and 6 bases from J, with 22 bases in between. As DNA, the CDR3 is TGCAGCGTTGAAGGGAAGGCGGGACTCCCGAAAAGCAATGAGCAGTTCTTC. It is translated as CSVEGKAGLPKSNEQFF.

The chain links TRBV28 to TRBJ2-1; D is perhaps TRBD1 (6 bases). This CDR3 spans 15 amino acids. Germline V gene lookup returns CDR1 MDHEN and CDR2 SYDVKM. Trimming took off 6 bases at V and 3 bases at J, with 15 bases between the two ends. CDR3 region: CASRSGTSNYNEQFF. CDR3 in DNA: TGTGCCAGCAGATCCGGGACATCGAACTACAATGAGCAGTTCTTC.

J is TRBJ2-3 and V is TRBV28, with 7 nucleotides matching TRBD2. V shed 3 bases, J shed 6 bases, and the junction held 6 bases outside the gene matches. Per germline, CDR1 MDHEN and CDR2 SYDVKM. The CDR3 consists of 14 residues. The CDR3 nucleotides read TGTGCCAGCAGTTTCGCGGCGGGAGAGGATACGCAGTATTTT. It specifies CASSFAAGEDTQYF. The variable domain in full, completed from reference TRBV28 and TRBJ2-3, reads DVKVTQSSRYLVKRTGEKVFLECVQDMDHENMFWYRQDPGLGLRLIYFSYDVKMKEKGDIPEGYSVSREKKERFSLILESASTNQTSMYLCASSFAAGEDTQYFGPGTRLTVL.

J is TRBJ1-1 and V is TRBV5-1; 8 bases match TRBD1. CDR1 and CDR2 (germline): SGHRS, YFSETQ. The V segment lost 1 base and the J segment 3 bases; nucleotides outside the gene matches: 2. The CDR3 has 14 amino acids. CDR3 in amino acids: CASSLTGGDTEAFF. CDR3 DNA: TGCGCCAGCAGCTTGACAGGGGGAGACACTGAAGCTTTCTTT.

The V call is TRBV4-3, the J call TRBJ2-7; a possible D gene is TRBD2 (5 bases). There are 17 residues in the CDR3. Germline CDR1 is LGHNA and CDR2 is YSLEER. Trimming left V 0 bases short and J 0 bases short, with 15 bases between. The CDR3 here is CASSQEAAPHGSYEQYF. As DNA, the CDR3 is TGCGCCAGCAGCCAAGAAGCGGCACCCCACGGCTCCTACGAGCAGTACTTC.

This chain connects TRBV2 to TRBJ2-2; D might be TRBD2 (6 bases). The CDR3 consists of 17 residues. The V end was cut by 4 bases, the J end by 4 bases, with 19 bases between. In germline, CDR1 is SNHLY, CDR2 FYNNEI. CDR3 DNA: TGTGCCAGCAGTGTTTGGCTAGCGAAGATCTCCACCGGGGAGCTGTTTTTT. Residues: CASSVWLAKISTGELFF.

The gene calls are TRBV7-9 and TRBJ2-1; D tentatively reads TRBD1 or TRBD2 (5 bases each). Trimming stripped 1 base from V and 7 bases from J, with 14 bases between. The CDR3 covers 15 residues. Germline V gene sequence: CDR1 SEHNR, CDR2 FQNEAQ (reference sequence). For the CDR3, the DNA is TGTGCCAGCAGCTTAGTCCGGGACCCCCGAAATGAGCAGTTCTTC. Protein product: CASSLVRDPRNEQFF.

This clone was detected once. The chain couples TRBV9 to TRBJ2-2, with 10 bases identical to TRBD1. This CDR3 has 16 amino acids. Germline CDR1 reads SGDLS; CDR2 reads YYNGEE. After removal of 2 bases from V and 2 bases from J, the junction contained 3 bases not matched to a gene. This CDR3 reads CASSVWDRGNTGELFF. CDR3 coding DNA: TGTGCCAGCAGCGTGTGGGACAGGGGTAACACCGGGGAGCTGTTTTTT.

This chain uses TRBV29-1 with TRBJ2-7; unclear D gene. Germline CDR1 and CDR2: SQVTM and ANQGSEA. V lost 0 bases to trimming and J lost 4 bases, with 10 bases between them. This CDR3 has 13 residues. The CDR3 sequence: CSVEEAPSYEQYF. DNA of the CDR3: TGCAGCGTTGAAGAAGCACCTAGTTACGAGCAGTACTTC.

The J gene is TRBJ1-3, the V gene TRBV6-1, with unresolved D. The CDR3 covers 15 residues. Looked up from germline, CDR1 is MNHNS and CDR2 is SASEGT. V was shortened by 7 bases and J by 0 bases, with 13 bases between the two germline ends. The CDR3, as DNA: TGTGCCAGCACCGCCGCCTTAAGCTCTGGAAACACCATATATTTT. Its protein product is CASTAALSSGNTIYF.

The chain employs TRBV9 and TRBJ1-2; D might be TRBD1 (5 bases). Trimming left V 2 bases short and J 7 bases short, with 15 bases between. This CDR3 region has 14 residues. Germline V CDR1 and CDR2: SGDLS, YYNGEE. CDR3 sequence reads: CASSVVQGMSGYTF. CDR3 DNA: TGTGCCAGCAGCGTCGTTCAGGGTATGAGTGGCTACACCTTC.

This chain uses TRBV7-9 with TRBJ1-3; perhaps TRBD1 as D (5 bases). Germline lookup yields CDR1 SEHNR and CDR2 FQNEAQ (reference sequence). Trimming cost V 4 bases and J 6 bases, with 16 bases left between them. The CDR3 is 15 amino acids. CDR3 in DNA: TGTGCCAGCAGCTCGACAGCCGGCTGGAAAAACACCATATATTTT. Translated, it gives CASSSTAGWKNTIYF.

This clone was observed once. V gene TRBV4-1 combines with J gene TRBJ2-5; D is perhaps TRBD1 (5 bases). In germline, CDR1 is MGHRA, CDR2 YSYEKL. V was clipped by 1 base and J by 4 bases, with 10 bases between them. This CDR3 has 14 amino acids. The CDR3 spells CASSQGRAGETQYF. Here the CDR3 DNA reads TGCGCCAGCAGCCAAGGCAGGGCTGGAGAGACCCAGTACTTC.

This chain links TRBV9 with TRBJ2-3, with TRBD2 matching over 14 bases. J gave up 4 bases and V 4 bases, and 8 bases lay outside the gene matches. The CDR3 has 17 residues. From germline, CDR1 is SGDLS and CDR2 YYNGEE. CDR3 amino acids: CASSPEGLAGVADTQYF. As DNA, the CDR3 is TGTGCCAGCAGCCCAGAGGGACTAGCGGGAGTTGCAGATACGCAGTATTTT.

This chain joins TRBV7-9 and TRBJ1-5, with 11 positions matching TRBD1. Germline CDR1 SEHNR, CDR2 FQNEAQ (reference sequence). The CDR3 has 17 residues. Losses at the gene ends were 4 bases for V and 3 bases for J; bases not matched to a gene: 8. The CDR3 DNA reads TGTGCCAGCAGCTCTTCGGACAGGGGGCGAGTCAATCAGCCCCAGCATTTT. Its translation: CASSSSDRGRVNQPQHF.

The CDR3 coding sequence is TGTGCCAGCACGATACTCCCGACAGGGGACACCGGGGAGCTGTTTTTT. Translating it yields CASTILPTGDTGELFF. V gene TRBV9 combines with J gene TRBJ2-2; 8 bases map to TRBD1. In germline, CDR1 is SGDLS, CDR2 YYNGEE. Unmatched junction bases numbered 10, after V lost 6 bases and J lost 3 bases. This CDR3 has 16 residues.

This clone has only a few counts. The chain combines TRBV28 with TRBJ1-1, with D hard to call. Germline V gene data show CDR1 as MDHEN and CDR2 as SYDVKM. The CDR3 totals 14 residues. Trimming removed 4 bases at V and 0 bases at J, with 9 bases between. This CDR3 reads CASSSRHLNTEAFF. For the CDR3, the DNA is TGTGCCAGCAGTTCACGACACCTGAACACTGAAGCTTTCTTT.

The CDR3 reads CASSQDVGPSDIQYF. The CDR3 DNA sequence: TGCGCCAGCAGCCAAGACGTGGGGCCAAGCGACATTCAGTACTTC. The chain recombines TRBV4-3 with TRBJ2-4; weak D call: TRBD1 (5 bases). V was shortened by 0 bases and J by 8 bases, with 14 bases between the two germline ends. This CDR3 comprises 15 residues. CDR1 is LGHNA and CDR2 is YSLEER in the germline V gene.

V usage is TRBV27 and J usage is TRBJ2-2, with D hard to call. The CDR3 has 14 residues. The V end lost 7 bases, the J end lost 2 bases, and 11 bases lay between the germline ends. Per germline, CDR1 MNHEY and CDR2 SMNVEV (reference sequence). In DNA form, the CDR3 reads TGTGCCAGCAAGGTGGCACTAAACACCGGGGAGCTGTTTTTT. Translated: CASKVALNTGELFF.

This chain joins TRBV15 and TRBJ1-1; D unresolved. Deletions cut 3 bases from V and 2 bases from J, with 13 bases between. CDR1 LNHNV and CDR2 YYDKDF come from the germline V gene (reference sequence). CDR3 length: 15 residues. The CDR3 DNA reads as TGTGCCACCAGCAGTAAATCAGGATTCAACACTGAAGCTTTCTTT. Protein: CATSSKSGFNTEAFF. The variable domain in full, with the rest retrieved from reference TRBV15 and TRBJ1-1, is DAMVIQNPRYQVTQFGKPVTLSCSQTLNHNVMYWYQQKSSQAPKLLFHYYDKDFNNEADTPDNFQSRRPNTSFCFLDIRSPGLGDTAMYLCATSSKSGFNTEAFFGQGTRLTVV.